This TCR beta chain was observed in a study of cytomegalovirus exposure and HLA in healthy donors. PCR amplification relied on 60 Vbeta primers (plus 13 Jbeta primers). Profiled with immunoSEQ multiplex PCR; TCRdb holds only in-frame clones, not every one. In all, the sample yields tens of thousands of clones. The CDR3 runs 14 residues. V was shortened by 2 bases and J by 0 bases, with 8 bases between the two germline ends. The germline V gene has CDR1 SGHAT and CDR2 FQNNGV. The chain couples TRBV11-2 to TRBJ2-7; D is perhaps TRBD1 (5 bases). This TCR was sampled from an older woman in good health and CMV-seropositive. The material sequenced was PBMCs. CDR3 nucleotide sequence: TGTGCCAGCAGCTTATGGGGCGGCTCCTACGAGCAGTACTTC. As protein: CASSLWGGSYEQYF.